The 14 T cell receptor beta chains below all came from one sample that was sequenced in a study of T-cell memory formation after mild COVID-19. TCRdb analysed the 5' RACE reads with MiXCR anew, one entry per CDR3 protein. The sample gives roughly 400,000 distinct CDR3 sequences, roughly 18% of which show up once; around a fifth is in the top ten. Material for sequencing was PBMCs or a T cell subset sorted from them (not recorded which). These receptor sequences come from a man younger than 35 who had mild COVID-19 (a few samples of this study predate the infection). Cell type and time point are not known.

This clonotype came up a few times. The rearrangement links TRBV4-2 to TRBJ2-1; TRBD2 aligns across 12 bases. Trimming took 4 bases from V and 9 from J; bases not matched to a gene: 10. CDR3 length: 16 amino acids. The germline CDR1 and CDR2 sequences are LGHNA and YNFKEQ. CDR3 residues: CASSRDGLAGWGEQFF. The DNA for the CDR3 is TGTGCCAGCAGCCGCGACGGACTAGCGGGATGGGGTGAGCAGTTCTTC.

V gene TRBV5-1 combines with J gene TRBJ1-1; 7 nucleotides match TRBD1. CDR1 is SGHRS, CDR2 YFSETQ, per germline. V was pared by 5 bases and J by 4 bases, with 11 bases of the junction left unmatched. This CDR3 is 15 amino acids long. For the CDR3, the DNA is TGCGCCAGCAGAGACGACAGGGATTGGGGCACTGAAGCTTTCTTT. The encoded protein is CASRDDRDWGTEAFF.

This clonotype was detected only a few times. This chain connects TRBV2 to TRBJ1-4, with 7 bases identical to TRBD1. With V trimmed by 7 bases and J by 0 bases, 8 bases remained unmatched. This CDR3 comprises 16 residues. The germline CDR1 and CDR2 sequences are SNHLY and FYNNEI. CDR3 coding DNA: TGTGCCAGCACCAGGGGACAGCCCGCAACTAATGAAAAACTGTTTTTT. This codes for CASTRGQPATNEKLFF.

In its sample, this clonotype was seen a few times. This rearrangement joins TRBV6-5 to TRBJ2-7; no firm D call. The CDR3 is 13 amino acids. Per the germline V gene, CDR1 is MNHEY and CDR2 is SVGAGI. The ends were cut back, 1 base at V and 4 bases at J, with 8 bases in the middle. The CDR3 nucleotides are TGTGCCAGCAGTTACTATTTGGATTACGAGCAGTACTTC. Its protein product is CASSYYLDYEQYF.

The rearrangement links TRBV5-1 to TRBJ2-5, with D possibly matching TRBD1 (6 bases). The germline V and J ends were trimmed by 3 bases and 2 bases, with 11 bases remaining between them. The CDR3 is made up of 14 amino acids. Germline V gene sequence: CDR1 SGHRS, CDR2 YFSETQ. This CDR3 reads CASSSGQMQETQYF. DNA for the CDR3: TGCGCCAGCAGCTCTGGACAGATGCAAGAGACCCAGTACTTC.

This clonotype was seen only a few times. The chain joins TRBV6-5 to TRBJ1-3; D is perhaps TRBD1 (5 bases). The germline V and J ends were trimmed by 0 bases and 7 bases, with 16 bases remaining between them. The CDR3 is 16 amino acids. Germline-derived CDR1 and CDR2 are MNHEY and SVGAGI. The CDR3 loop is CASSYSGTRGGNTIYF. The CDR3, as DNA: TGTGCCAGCAGTTACTCCGGGACCCGGGGCGGGAACACCATATATTTT.

This clonotype occurred a few times. The V call is TRBV20-1, the J call TRBJ1-5; D might be TRBD1 (6 bases). Germline V gene sequence: CDR1 DFQATT, CDR2 SNEGSKA (reference sequence). The CDR3 contains 13 residues. The ends were cut back, 3 bases at V and 2 bases at J, with 8 bases in the middle. The CDR3 nucleotides read TGCAGTGCTAGTGCAGGGGGCAATCAGCCCCAGCATTTT. Translating it yields CSASAGGNQPQHF.

The chain couples TRBV5-1 to TRBJ2-5, with D maybe TRBD1 (5 bases). The CDR3 covers 14 residues. Germline assignment: CDR1 SGHRS and CDR2 YFSETQ. V lost 0 bases, J lost 5 bases, and 11 bases lay in between. The CDR3 bases are TGCGCCAGCAGCTTGGCCAGGGAACGTGAGACCCAGTACTTC. Protein sequence: CASSLARERETQYF.

This clonotype was counted only a few times. The J gene is TRBJ1-1, the V gene TRBV6-5; tentatively, D is TRBD1 (5 bases). Germline V CDR1 and CDR2: MNHEY, SVGAGI. CDR3 length: 15 residues. Trimming pared 4 bases from V and 1 base from J, leaving 13 bases between. In DNA, the CDR3 is TGTGCCAGCAGTTCAGGGTGGCCAACGAACACTGAAGCTTTCTTT. It codes for CASSSGWPTNTEAFF.

There are a few counts of this clonotype. The V call is TRBV7-8, the J call TRBJ2-3; D may match TRBD1 or TRBD2 (6 bases each). Trimming took 5 bases from V and 4 from J, leaving 19 bases between them. Looked up from germline, CDR1 is SGHVS and CDR2 is FQNEAQ. The CDR3 covers 16 residues. CDR3 sequence: CASSQNGGATPDTQYF. The CDR3 bases are TGTGCCAGCAGCCAGAACGGGGGCGCAACCCCAGATACGCAGTATTTT.

In its sample, this clonotype was seen a few times. The CDR3 reads CASSNRQGAWETQYF. Here the CDR3 DNA reads TGTGCCAGCAGCAACCGACAGGGGGCTTGGGAGACCCAGTACTTC. The chain has TRBV9 and TRBJ2-5; TRBD1 aligns across 10 bases. V lost 4 bases, J lost 5 bases, and 8 bases stayed unmatched. Looked up from germline, CDR1 is SGDLS and CDR2 is YYNGEE. The length of the CDR3 is 15 residues. The complete variable domain, with remaining parts taken from reference TRBV9 and TRBJ2-5, reads DSGVTQTPKHLITATGQRVTLRCSPRSGDLSVYWYQQSLDQGLQFLIQYYNGEERAKGNILERFSAQQFPDLHSELNLSSLELGDSALYFCASSNRQGAWETQYFGPGTRLLVL.

Comments on this clonotype: Its ends do not fully match the called genes, so a read error is possible. The rearrangement links TRBV7-7 to TRBJ2-5; 7 positions match TRBD1. The CDR3 has 15 residues. Per germline, CDR1 SSHAT and CDR2 FNYEAQ (reference sequence). The CDR3 reads CASSKGTAFQETQYF. CDR3 bases: TGTGCTAGCAGCAAAGGGACAGCATTCCAAGAGACCCAGTACTTC.

The chain is built from TRBV9 and TRBJ2-2; 15 bases fit TRBD2. The V gene end was trimmed by 1 base and the J gene end by 7 bases; junction bases not matched to a gene: 14. Germline lookup yields CDR1 SGDLS and CDR2 YYNGEE. The CDR3 runs to 20 residues. CDR3 loop: CASSVPMGTSGGPVSGELFF. The CDR3 coding sequence is TGTGCCAGCAGCGTACCGATGGGGACTAGCGGGGGGCCAGTAAGCGGGGAGCTGTTTTTT.

The rearrangement links TRBV27 to TRBJ1-6; 8 bases align to TRBD1. Germline trimming cut 2 bases from V and 10 bases from J; bases unmatched to any gene: 10. The CDR3 runs 16 residues. Germline CDR1 MNHEY, CDR2 SMNVEV (reference sequence). The DNA of the CDR3 is TGTGCCAGCAGTTTAAGTGACAGGGGAAGATTCTCACCCCTCCACTTT. This codes for CASSLSDRGRFSPLHF.